This TCR beta chain appears in the sequencing data of a study of T-cell reconstitution after alpha-beta-depleted transplantation in children. Notes on the study in general: Several hundred expanded graft clones reportedly supplied alpha-beta T cells about two months after transplant. Most T-cell counts and diversity one year after the transplant came from T cells that were newly produced. For some patients, TCRbeta diversity was high at day 60 because of recipient T cells and thymic progenitors that survived.

This clonotype was recorded at least ten times. Its specificity is not known. During its preparation, the TCRbeta library received unique molecular identifiers. TCRdb reprocessed the PCR reads via MiXCR and lists one record per CDR3 protein. The sample has approximately 650,000 distinct CDR3 sequences, around 12% seen once; the top ten hold approximately 0.8%. The TCR originated in a girl aged 2 to 10 with congenital amegakaryocytic thrombocytopenia, due to receive a stem cell transplant. This specimen was PBMCs, taken before TCRalphabeta/CD19-depleted stem cell transplant.

Written as DNA, the CDR3 is TGTGCCAGCAGCCTCGGGGAGAGGGGTTACGAGCAGTACTTC. It is translated as CASSLGERGYEQYF. The V gene is TRBV6-1, the J gene TRBJ2-7; D possibly matches TRBD1 or TRBD2 (5 bases each). The CDR3 contains 14 residues. Trimming left V 6 bases short and J 4 bases short, with 16 bases between. The germline V gene has CDR1 MNHNS and CDR2 SASEGT.